These 9 T cell receptor beta chains originate from one sample sequenced in a study of cytomegalovirus exposure and HLA in healthy donors. This PCR relied on a set of 60 Vbeta primers and 13 Jbeta primers. Assay: immunoSEQ multiplex PCR; the TCRdb copy retains only in-frame clones and omits some. The data hold about 210,000 clones, with around 82% observed a single time. The specimen was PBMCs. These receptors were obtained from a woman aged 25-40 years in good health and CMV-seropositive.

The chain couples TRBV30 to TRBJ1-5, with D possibly matching TRBD1 (6 bases). Per the germline V gene, CDR1 is GTSNPN and CDR2 is SVGIG (reference sequence). The CDR3 extends over 13 amino acids. Trimming shortened V by 0 bases and J by 7 bases, and 10 bases separated the two germline ends. The CDR3 region is CAWSVGRGQPQHF. DNA of the CDR3: TGTGCCTGGAGTGTAGGCAGGGGCCAGCCCCAGCATTTT.

The genes are TRBV2 and TRBJ2-1, with 10 bases aligning to TRBD2. The germline V gene has CDR1 SNHLY and CDR2 FYNNEI. The CDR3 has 16 residues. The V segment lost 3 bases and the J segment 2 bases; nucleotides outside the gene matches: 4. The CDR3 DNA follows: TGTGCCAGCAGTGATGTGAGCGGGAGGGCCTACAATGAGCAGTTCTTC. As protein: CASSDVSGRAYNEQFF.

In the case of this clone: The same CDR3 also results from other DNA sequences found in this sample. This rearrangement joins TRBV29-1 to TRBJ1-3, with D unclear. With 4 bases removed from V and 0 bases from J, the gap between germline ends came to 7 bases. This CDR3 contains 13 residues. Germline CDR1 is SQVTM and CDR2 is ANQGSEA. The CDR3 loop is CSVGHSSGNTIYF. CDR3 nucleotide sequence: TGCAGCGTTGGACACAGCTCTGGAAACACCATATATTTT.

V is TRBV28 and J is TRBJ1-1; D is perhaps TRBD1 (5 bases). The CDR3 extends over 14 amino acids. V lost 6 bases and J lost 8, with 19 bases in between. The V gene's germline CDR1 is MDHEN and CDR2 SYDVKM. CDR3 nucleotide sequence: TGTGCCAGCAGGGACACTGGGGGGTATATAGAAGCTTTCTTT. This encodes CASRDTGGYIEAFF.

The V and J genes are TRBV2 and TRBJ1-1, with unresolved D. In germline, CDR1 is SNHLY, CDR2 FYNNEI. There are 11 residues in the CDR3. Trimming took off 9 bases at V and 1 base at J, with 6 bases between the two ends. The CDR3 region is CASQENTEAFF. CDR3 nucleotide sequence: TGTGCCAGTCAGGAGAACACTGAAGCTTTCTTT.

The chain links TRBV4-2 to TRBJ2-2; 13 bases are shared with TRBD2. The germline V gene has CDR1 LGHNA and CDR2 YNFKEQ. V was clipped by 4 bases and J by 1 base; unmatched bases: 6. This CDR3 has 18 amino acids. Here the CDR3 reads CASSLSGTSGVNTGELFF. In DNA, the CDR3 is TGTGCCAGCAGCCTCTCCGGGACTAGCGGGGTGAACACCGGGGAGCTGTTTTTT.

This clone was recorded a few times. The chain is built from TRBV7-6 and TRBJ1-4, with TRBD1 matching over 7 bases. V shed 1 base and J 8 bases; nucleotides not matched to a gene: 16. Germline lookup yields CDR1 SGHVS and CDR2 FNYEAQ. The CDR3 covers 18 residues. Here the CDR3 DNA reads TGTGCCAGCAGCTTAGGGATACGGACAGGCTGGAGGAAGGAAAAACTGTTTTTT. This sequence encodes CASSLGIRTGWRKEKLFF.

This sequence joins TRBV7-8 and TRBJ2-7; 7 bases agree with TRBD1. CDR1 is SGHVS and CDR2 is FQNEAQ in the germline V gene. CDR3 length: 13 residues. The V gene end was trimmed by 5 bases and the J gene end by 7 bases; junction bases not matched to a gene: 8. The CDR3 DNA is TGTGCCAGCAGCCGACAGGGTTTAGGGGAGCAGTACTTC. Protein product: CASSRQGLGEQYF.

The V gene is TRBV10-3, the J gene TRBJ2-3, with 7 bases matching TRBD2. Germline values: CDR1 ENHRY, CDR2 SYGVKD. The CDR3 consists of 19 residues. J gave up 1 base and V 6 bases, and 19 bases lay outside the gene matches. CDR3 sequence (DNA): TGTGCCATCAGGACTACGCGAGAGGGAGGGCCCATGGGCACAGATACGCAGTATTTT. This encodes CAIRTTREGGPMGTDTQYF.